This is a list of T cell receptor beta chains from one sample in a study of Ad26.COV2.S vaccination and SARS-CoV-2 variants. The method was immunoSEQ multiplex PCR; TCRdb's version includes in-frame clones alone and lacks a portion of them. The sample includes a few hundred thousand clones, 83% of them seen just once. This material consisted of peripheral blood, taken in a trial of Ad26.COV2.S vaccine versus placebo. Receptors were obtained from a person between 18 and 60 years old who received the Ad26.COV2.S COVID-19 vaccine or a placebo. CDR3s include the opening cysteine and the closing phenylalanine or tryptophan. Each record gives: V gene, clone size, J gene, D gene, CDR3 DNA, CDR3 protein. D genes are given only for firm matches. A row's size may be missing; if present it is once, few, many or a size class.

TRBV6-5,.,TRBJ2-3,TRBD1,TGTGCCAGCAGCAAGACAGGGCACACAGATACGCAGTATTTT,CASSKTGHTDTQYF
TRBV4-2,.,TRBJ1-2,.,TGTGCCAGCAGCCAAGATTTGCCGAGAAGTTATGGCTACACCTTC,CASSQDLPRSYGYTF
TRBV4-2,once,TRBJ2-1,TRBD2,TGTGCCAGCAGCCCGGGGAGGACTAGTTTCAATGAGCAGTTCTTC,CASSPGRTSFNEQFF
TRBV7-5,.,TRBJ1-2,.,TGTGCCAGAAGCTTAGCTTGGATAGGAGCCAAAAAAACTAACTATGGCTACACCTTC,CARSLAWIGAKKTNYGYTF
TRBV7-8,.,TRBJ1-1,.,TGTGCCAGCAGCTCTGTGAACACTGAAGCTTTCTTT,CASSSVNTEAFF
TRBV6-4,once,TRBJ2-7,TRBD2,TGTGCCAGCAGTAGACTAGCGGGGGACTACGAGCAGTACTTC,CASSRLAGDYEQYF
TRBV5-1,.,TRBJ2-1,.,TGCGCCAGCAGACCGAACGCGGCCAAGATTGGCCAGTTCTTC,CASRPNAAKIGQFF
TRBV15,.,TRBJ1-1,.,TGTGCCACCCACCCGGTGGGGGGAGTAACTGAAGCTTTCTTT,CATHPVGGVTEAFF
TRBV5-4,.,TRBJ2-3,TRBD2,TGTGCCAGCAGCCCCTTAGGCGGGGGAGCAACGACAGATACGCAGTATTTT,CASSPLGGGATTDTQYF
TRBV11-2,.,TRBJ2-1,.,TGTGCCAGCAGCCCTATGGACCAGACTCGGTTCTTC,CASSPMDQTRFF
TRBV3-1/TRBV3-2,.,TRBJ1-4,.,TGTGCCAGCGGAGGAGCAACTAATGAAAAACTGTTTTTT,CASGGATNEKLFF
TRBV6-5,.,TRBJ2-1,TRBD2,TGTGCCAGCAGTACGACTAGCGGGAGTGACAATGAGCAGTTCTTC,CASSTTSGSDNEQFF
TRBV6-5,.,TRBJ1-1,.,TGTGCCAGCACCGGACACCTTCCGAACACTGAAGCTTTCTTT,CASTGHLPNTEAFF
TRBV3-1/TRBV3-2,once,TRBJ2-1,.,TGTGCCAGCAGCCAAGGACTTCAATACAATGAGCAGTTCTTC,CASSQGLQYNEQFF
TRBV2,.,TRBJ2-7,.,TGTGCCAGCAGTGATCCCAGAGGGAGCTCCTACGAGCAGTACTTC,CASSDPRGSSYEQYF
TRBV5-1,once,TRBJ2-3,.,TGCGCCAGCAGCCGCGGGGTTAGCACAGATACGCAGTATTTT,CASSRGVSTDTQYF
TRBV15,.,TRBJ2-2,.,TGTGCCACCAGCAGAGATAAAGCGGGGAACACCGGGGAGCTGTTTTTT,CATSRDKAGNTGELFF
TRBV7-2,.,TRBJ1-1,.,TGTGCCAGCAGCTTCGGGGGGAACACTGAAGCTTTCTTT,CASSFGGNTEAFF
TRBV4-3,few,TRBJ1-2,.,TGCGCCAGCAGCCAAGACTACAGTCGCGGCTACACCTTC,CASSQDYSRGYTF
TRBV7-9,.,TRBJ2-6,TRBD2,TGTGCCAGCAGCTTAGAACTAGCGGGTTATCGCTCTGGGGCCAACGTCCTGACTTTC,CASSLELAGYRSGANVLTF
TRBV2,.,TRBJ1-1,.,TGTGCCAGCAGAGCGACTGAAGCTTTCTTT,CASRATEAFF
TRBV12-3/TRBV12-4,.,TRBJ1-1,.,TGTGCCAGCAGTTTAGGTTTCCAAGCTTTCTTT,CASSLGFQAFF
TRBV19,many,TRBJ1-1,.,TGTGCCAGTAGTTCAGGATGGACTGAAGCTTTCTTT,CASSSGWTEAFF
TRBV19,.,TRBJ1-2,.,TGTGCCAGTAGTAGTTCAGGTCGTGGCTACACCTTC,CASSSSGRGYTF
TRBV6-6,once,TRBJ1-1,.,TGTGCCAGTTCCTGGGGGACTGAAGCTTTCTTT,CASSWGTEAFF
TRBV19,.,TRBJ1-5,TRBD1,TGTGCCAGTAGTATCCTGACAGGGGATAGCAATCAGCCCCAGCATTTT,CASSILTGDSNQPQHF
TRBV19,.,TRBJ1-2,.,TGTGCCAGTAGACTGTACAGGGAGGGTGGCTACACCTTC,CASRLYREGGYTF
TRBV28,.,TRBJ2-1,.,TGTGCCAGCAGTTTATGGGGGGACCTCCCCTACAATGAGCAGTTCTTC,CASSLWGDLPYNEQFF
TRBV11-2,.,TRBJ2-2,TRBD1,TGTGCCAGCAGCTTAGGACGTGGGACAGGGACCGGGGAGCTGTTTTTT,CASSLGRGTGTGELFF
TRBV20-1,once,TRBJ2-5,TRBD2,TGCAGTGCTAGTCCCTCGGGGGGGGGCCATGGGACCCAGTACTTC,CSASPSGGGHGTQYF
TRBV14,.,TRBJ2-7,.,TGTGCCAGCAGCCCCCCTGGCCTGGTGTATGGGGAGCAGTACTTC,CASSPPGLVYGEQYF
TRBV29-1,.,TRBJ2-2,.,TGCAGCGCCGGTCGAAAGTTGAACACCGGGGAGCTGTTTTTT,CSAGRKLNTGELFF
TRBV6-5,.,TRBJ2-7,.,TGTGCCAGCAGTTCCGTGACAGGGACTTCCTACGAGCAGTACTTC,CASSSVTGTSYEQYF